What follows is one T cell receptor (beta chain) and its context. A single count supports this clone. The antigen this receptor binds is unknown. No base qualities exist here, and no much larger clone lies one base off it. Other DNA variants within this sample encode the same CDR3. This record belongs to a study of shared clonotypes between healthy human individuals (dated by TCRdb to about 2020). Describing the broader study: The cohort included a few men and a couple of women between 18 and 49 years of age. For each donor, CD4 naive and CD4 memory were each run on three plates, CD8 naive on two plates, and CD8 memory on one plate. The study deeply sequenced blood TCR repertoires of about five healthy adults to estimate repertoire size and the extent of clonotype sharing between individuals. To increase sequencing depth and limit assay-specific biases, different laboratories used diverse techniques to prepare libraries and sequence TCR repertoires. Leukapheresis yielded between about 0.9 and 9.5 billion PBMCs per donor.

CD8 naive samples were CD45RO-negative cells positively selected for CCR7, giving a CD45RA+CCR7+ population that excluded TemRA cells. The donors were healthy, HIV-negative adults who had no recently reported acute infections or vaccinations. Every donor was a Caucasian adult living in Nashville, Tennessee, USA. Blood was collected by leukapheresis, and PBMCs were isolated by Ficoll-Histopaque density gradient centrifugation and then cryopreserved in liquid nitrogen vapor phase. Analytical flow cytometry was used to check the purity and quantity of every magnetically sorted T cell population. Each sorted fraction had its genomic DNA isolated and then quantified by UV absorbance on a Nanodrop 2000c. TCR CDR3 regions were amplified from genomic DNA by multiplex PCR using the deep immunoSEQ assay. Genomic DNA extracted from each cell subset was distributed evenly over all wells of several immunoSEQ 96-well plates, and each plate served as one replicate. For sorted subsets, each replicate PCR was loaded with around 220 ng genomic DNA, equivalent to 30,000 or so T cell genomes. Purified libraries were measured with a Qubit 3.0 fluorometer, size-checked on a Bioanalyzer 2100, and measured again with the KAPA Library Quantification kit. Every immunoSEQ 96-well plate was sequenced on a separate single-read 150-cycle Illumina NextSeq 550 flow cell. Regarding the original processing steps: Because the immunoSEQ output included only junctional sequences and no quality scores, the filtering could not be the same as the filtering used for full-length reads. Sequences were annotated with PyIR, a Python wrapper for IgBLAST v1.9, and V/J genes and CDR3 were assigned using IMGT germline references. Reads were filtered out if the reads had weak V/J assignments (E-value above 1e-6), no CDR3, stop codons, out-of-frame junctions, or ambiguous translated residues. A V3J clonotype was defined by an identical inferred V gene, J gene, and CDR3 amino acid sequence. Percentage overlap between repertoires was calculated by dividing the number of shared unique clonotypes by the size of the smaller repertoire. Richness of each repertoire was evaluated using RTK rarefaction, the Chao1 estimator, and Recon v2.1 estimates of unobserved clonotypes. Generation probabilities were computed with OLGA for all TCRbeta clonotypes obtained by the gDNA method from several donors. TCRdb holds this immuneACCESS table with in-frame rearrangements only. Some clones are missing; in checked studies, unresolved V genes explain under half, and the rest has no known cause. Clone size and V and J calls were adopted from that table, with D and trimming inferred from the DNA. Across this sample there are hundreds of thousands of clones, with roughly 95% seen only once. 0.095% to 0.13% of the sample lies in the top ten.

Clipping removes 2 bases from V and 3 bases from J, with 3 as the unmatched junction base count. Based on the germline V gene, the CDR1 and CDR2 sequences are MDHEN and SYDVKM. The CDR3 runs 14 residues from the cysteine to the phenylalanine. Just CDR3 DNA is preserved here, 42 bases in frame from base 1. What the study reported, not specific to this receptor: Sharing across a few donors was observed for about 5% of naive CD4, over 3% of naive CD8, 2% to 2.5% of memory CD4, and roughly 0.4% of memory CD8 clonotypes. Pairwise subsampling indicated that sequencing depth was expected to affect the degree of clonotype sharing among donors. The small number of donors limited the genetic and exposure-history diversity represented. Compared with non-shared clonotypes, the clonotypes found in all four sorted-subset donors had higher generation probabilities. Only blood was sampled, and tissue TCR repertoires likely differ from those in blood. Incomplete sequencing was indicated by rarefaction of sorted-subset datasets, despite the large sequencing depth. Larger estimated clonotype richness was generally found for naive subsets than for memory subsets.

The sequence was collected from a woman aged 30 to 39 in good health. Sequencing input: naive CD8+ T cells sorted from blood. Interpreted using the paper, the cell subset or site label stands for: CD45RA+CCR7+. Recombination joined TRBV28 with TRBJ2-7, with 8 bases in between that match TRBD2. In nucleotide form, the sequence is TGTGCCAGCAGTTTAGCGGGAGGAAGCTACGAGCAGTACTTC. Its coded protein is CASSLAGGSYEQYF.